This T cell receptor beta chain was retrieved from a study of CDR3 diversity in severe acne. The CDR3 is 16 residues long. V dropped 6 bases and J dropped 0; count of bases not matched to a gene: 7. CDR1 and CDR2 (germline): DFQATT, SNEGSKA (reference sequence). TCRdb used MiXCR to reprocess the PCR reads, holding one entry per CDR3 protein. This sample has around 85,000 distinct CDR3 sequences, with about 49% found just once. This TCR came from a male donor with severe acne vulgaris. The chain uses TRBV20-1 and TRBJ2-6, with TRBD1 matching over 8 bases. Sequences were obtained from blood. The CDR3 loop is CSARQGRDSGANVLTF. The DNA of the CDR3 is TGCAGTGCCAGACAGGGGCGCGACTCTGGGGCCAACGTCCTGACTTTC.